This entry describes one TCR beta chain. Its specificity is unknown. The CDR3 is 16 amino acids. The germline CDR1 and CDR2 sequences are SGHDN and FVKESK. The V and J ends lost 4 bases and 2 bases, in that order; junction bases with no gene match: 7. The sample is drawn from a study of cytomegalovirus exposure and HLA in healthy donors. Broader study findings: The study designated roughly 150 TCR beta chains cytomegalovirus-associated.

Use of 60 Vbeta and 13 Jbeta primers characterized the PCR. Here immunoSEQ multiplex PCR was the method, and the copy in TCRdb shows in-frame clones only, minus some. The data hold 150,000 to 200,000 clones, with less than 85% observed a single time. Material for sequencing was PBMCs. This chain joins TRBV14 and TRBJ2-2, with 7 bases fitting TRBD1. The source is a man aged 18 to 30 in good health and CMV-seronegative. The CDR3 spells CASSRSGQPNTGELFF. The CDR3 region has the DNA TGTGCCAGCAGCCGCTCGGGACAGCCTAACACCGGGGAGCTGTTTTTT.